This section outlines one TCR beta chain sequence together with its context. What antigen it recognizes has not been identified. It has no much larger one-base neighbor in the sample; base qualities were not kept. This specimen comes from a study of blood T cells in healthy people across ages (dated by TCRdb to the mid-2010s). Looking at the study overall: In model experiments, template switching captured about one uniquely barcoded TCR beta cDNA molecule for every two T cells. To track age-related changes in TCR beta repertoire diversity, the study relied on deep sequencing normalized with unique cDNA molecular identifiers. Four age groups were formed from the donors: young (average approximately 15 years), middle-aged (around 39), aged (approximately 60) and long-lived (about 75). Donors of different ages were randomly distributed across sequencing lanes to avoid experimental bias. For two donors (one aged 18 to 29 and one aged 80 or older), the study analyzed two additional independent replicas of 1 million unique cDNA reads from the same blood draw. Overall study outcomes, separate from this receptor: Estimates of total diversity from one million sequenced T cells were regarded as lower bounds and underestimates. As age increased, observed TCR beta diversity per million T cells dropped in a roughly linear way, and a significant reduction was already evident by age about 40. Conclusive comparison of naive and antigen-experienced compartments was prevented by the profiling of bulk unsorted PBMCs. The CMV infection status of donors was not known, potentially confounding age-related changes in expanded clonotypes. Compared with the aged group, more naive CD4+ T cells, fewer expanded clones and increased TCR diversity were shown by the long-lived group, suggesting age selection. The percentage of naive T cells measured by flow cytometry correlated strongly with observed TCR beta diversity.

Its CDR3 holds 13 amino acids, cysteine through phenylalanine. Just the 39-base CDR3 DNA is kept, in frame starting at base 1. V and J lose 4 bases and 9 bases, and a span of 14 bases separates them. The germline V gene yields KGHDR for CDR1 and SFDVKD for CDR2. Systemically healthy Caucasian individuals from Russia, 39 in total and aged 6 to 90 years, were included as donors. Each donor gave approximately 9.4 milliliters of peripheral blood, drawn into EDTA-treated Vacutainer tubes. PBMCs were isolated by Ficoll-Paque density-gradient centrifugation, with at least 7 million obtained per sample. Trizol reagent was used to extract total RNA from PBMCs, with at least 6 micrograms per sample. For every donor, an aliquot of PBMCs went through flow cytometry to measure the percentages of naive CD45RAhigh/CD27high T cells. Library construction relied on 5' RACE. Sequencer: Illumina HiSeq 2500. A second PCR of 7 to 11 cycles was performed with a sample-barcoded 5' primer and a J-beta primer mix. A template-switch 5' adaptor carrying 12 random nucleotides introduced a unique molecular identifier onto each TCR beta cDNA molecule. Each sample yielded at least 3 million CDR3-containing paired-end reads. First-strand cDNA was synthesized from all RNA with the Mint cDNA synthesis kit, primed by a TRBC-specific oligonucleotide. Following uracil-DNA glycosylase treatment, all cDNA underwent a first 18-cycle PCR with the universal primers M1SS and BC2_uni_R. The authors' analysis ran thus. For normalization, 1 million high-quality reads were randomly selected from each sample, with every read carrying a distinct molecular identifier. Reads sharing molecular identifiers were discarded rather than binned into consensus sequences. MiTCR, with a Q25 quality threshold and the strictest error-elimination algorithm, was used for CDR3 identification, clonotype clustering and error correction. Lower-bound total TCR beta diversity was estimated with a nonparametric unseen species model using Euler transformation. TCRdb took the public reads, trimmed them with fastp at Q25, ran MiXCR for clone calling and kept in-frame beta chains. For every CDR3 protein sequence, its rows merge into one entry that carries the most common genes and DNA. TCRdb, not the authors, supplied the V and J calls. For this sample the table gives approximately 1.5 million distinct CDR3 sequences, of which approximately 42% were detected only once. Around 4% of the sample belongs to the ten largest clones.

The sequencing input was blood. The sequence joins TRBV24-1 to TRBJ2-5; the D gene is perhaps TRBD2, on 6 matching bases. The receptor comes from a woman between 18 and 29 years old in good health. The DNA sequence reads TGTGCCACCAGTGACCCGACTTGGGGGGCCCAGTACTTC. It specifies CATSDPTWGAQYF.